Below are 26 T cell receptor beta chains sequenced from a single sample in a study of cytomegalovirus exposure and HLA in healthy donors. Here immunoSEQ multiplex PCR was the method, and the copy in TCRdb shows in-frame clones only, minus some. Altogether 78,000 or so clones are present, around 94% being singletons, with the ten largest covering approximately 3%. Sequences were obtained from PBMCs. These receptors came from a woman younger than 30 in good health and CMV-seropositive.

The CDR3 protein is CASSPPGGRLIGELFF. CDR3 coding DNA: TGTGCCAGCAGCCCACCCGGGGGGCGTTTAATCGGGGAGCTGTTTTTT. The V gene is TRBV7-9, the J gene TRBJ2-2; TRBD2 might be the D (7 bases). V was pared by 5 bases and J by 7 bases, with 20 bases between. This CDR3 comprises 16 residues. Germline lookup yields CDR1 SEHNR and CDR2 FQNEAQ (reference sequence).

The sample holds a few counts of this clone. The CDR3 DNA is TGTGCCAGCAGTGATTATGTAGGGAGCAATGAGCAGTTCTTC. The encoded protein is CASSDYVGSNEQFF. The rearrangement links TRBV6-4 to TRBJ2-1, with D possibly being TRBD2 (5 bases). Germline assignment: CDR1 MRHNA and CDR2 SNTAGT. This CDR3 is 14 amino acids long. The V gene lost 3 bases and the J gene lost 6 bases, with 12 bases spanning the gap.

The gene calls are TRBV7-7 and TRBJ2-5; 10 positions match TRBD2. The CDR3 contains 16 residues. The germline CDR1 and CDR2 sequences are SSHAT and FNYEAQ (reference sequence). CDR3 amino acids: CATTNGVSGRKETQYF. In DNA, the CDR3 is TGTGCTACGACCAACGGGGTTAGCGGGAGGAAAGAGACCCAGTACTTC.

This chain joins TRBV6-5 and TRBJ1-4, with 12 positions matching TRBD1. V gave up 2 bases and J gave up 7 bases; unmatched junction bases: 2. This CDR3 has 15 amino acids. Germline assignment: CDR1 MNHEY and CDR2 SVGAGI. DNA for the CDR3: TGTGCCAGCAGTTACCCGGGACAGGGGGCTGAAAAACTGTTTTTT. Residues: CASSYPGQGAEKLFF.

This clone occurred once. The rearrangement links TRBV15 to TRBJ1-3; 7 bases match TRBD1. The CDR3 is made up of 15 amino acids. Germline loops: CDR1 LNHNV, CDR2 YYDKDF (reference sequence). V dropped 2 bases and J dropped 4; count of bases not matched to a gene: 5. The CDR3 DNA is TGTGCCACCAGCAGAAAAAGGGACAGCGGAAACACCATATATTTT. This gives the protein CATSRKRDSGNTIYF.

This chain joins TRBV5-6 and TRBJ2-7; weak D call: TRBD1 (6 bases). CDR1 is SGHDT and CDR2 is YYEEEE in the germline V gene. The ends were cut back, 3 bases at V and 0 bases at J, with 10 bases in the middle. The CDR3 totals 14 residues. This CDR3 is CASSWRTDSYEQYF. CDR3 in DNA: TGTGCCAGCAGCTGGCGGACAGACTCCTACGAGCAGTACTTC.

The chain recombines TRBV19 with TRBJ2-1; tentatively, D is TRBD2 (5 bases). Per germline, CDR1 LNHDA and CDR2 SQIVND (reference sequence). V lost 3 bases and J 6 bases, leaving 15 bases between the germline ends. CDR3 length: 15 residues. The CDR3 DNA sequence: TGTGCCAGTAGTATTCAGGAGCTCGGGGTCAATGAGCAGTTCTTC. This gives the protein CASSIQELGVNEQFF.

V is TRBV7-9 and J is TRBJ2-2, with no clear D. V lost 6 bases to trimming and J lost 0 bases, with 8 bases between them. Germline values: CDR1 SEHNR, CDR2 FQNEAQ (reference sequence). The CDR3 consists of 14 residues. CDR3 protein: CASSPVPNTGELFF. In nucleotides, the CDR3 is TGTGCCAGCAGTCCGGTCCCGAACACCGGGGAGCTGTTTTTT.

The chain employs TRBV11-3 and TRBJ2-5; 14 nucleotides agree with TRBD2. V trimming: 5 bases; J trimming: 5 bases; junction bases outside the gene matches: 13. Germline V CDR1 and CDR2: SGHNT, YENEEA. The CDR3 is 18 amino acids. The CDR3 spells CASSKGTSGGREGETQYF. The CDR3 bases are TGTGCCAGCAGCAAAGGGACTAGCGGGGGCCGAGAGGGGGAGACCCAGTACTTC.

V usage is TRBV4-2 and J usage is TRBJ2-7, with TRBD2 identical over 8 bases. Germline-derived CDR1 and CDR2 are LGHNA and YNFKEQ. The ends lost 1 base at V and 5 bases at J; junction bases unmatched: 7. The CDR3 contains 15 residues. The CDR3 loop reads CASSQAAGERNEQYF. Written as DNA, the CDR3 is TGTGCCAGCAGCCAAGCAGCGGGGGAAAGGAACGAGCAGTACTTC.

V and J are TRBV28 and TRBJ2-7; tentative D call: TRBD2 (6 bases). V was cut by 2 bases and J by 6 bases, with 14 bases left in between. Germline assignment: CDR1 MDHEN and CDR2 SYDVKM. The CDR3 extends over 14 amino acids. The CDR3 protein is CASSLTGGSFEQYF. CDR3 nucleotide sequence: TGTGCCAGCAGTTTAACCGGGGGTAGTTTCGAGCAGTACTTC.

The chain combines TRBV6-1 with TRBJ2-7; D is possibly TRBD1 (6 bases). The CDR3 length is 15 residues. V gave up 8 bases and J gave up 3 bases, with 20 bases separating them. The germline gives CDR1 MNHNS, CDR2 SASEGT. The CDR3 reads CASQEGAGVGYEQYF. For the CDR3, the DNA is TGTGCCAGCCAAGAGGGCGCAGGGGTCGGCTACGAGCAGTACTTC.

The chain joins TRBV19 to TRBJ1-5; 9 bases line up with TRBD1. J gave up 4 bases and V 3 bases, and 7 bases lay outside the gene matches. CDR1 is LNHDA, CDR2 SQIVND, per germline (reference sequence). This CDR3 has 16 amino acids. CDR3 loop: CASSIRDRVRNQPQHF. The CDR3 coding sequence is TGTGCCAGTAGTATTCGGGACAGGGTAAGGAATCAGCCCCAGCATTTT.

The chain joins TRBV7-2 to TRBJ1-2; D might be TRBD1 (5 bases). V was pared by 3 bases and J by 5 bases, with 16 bases between. CDR1 is SGHTA and CDR2 is FQGNSA in the germline V gene. The CDR3 consists of 15 residues. In DNA form, the CDR3 reads TGTGCCAGCAGCTTCCCAGGACAAGCTCAGTATGGCTACACCTTC. Amino acid sequence: CASSFPGQAQYGYTF.

V gene TRBV7-2 combines with J gene TRBJ2-5, with a tentative D call TRBD2 (7 bases). Germline V gene data show CDR1 as SGHTA and CDR2 as FQGNSA. The V and J ends lost 5 bases and 5 bases respectively, with 18 bases between them. The CDR3 runs to 15 residues. The CDR3, as DNA: TGTGCCAGCAGCGTGGGGGGCGGGAGTAGGGAGACCCAGTACTTC. It is translated as CASSVGGGSRETQYF.

The chain has TRBV2 and TRBJ1-1; 9 bases agree with TRBD1. V trimming: 3 bases; J trimming: 3 bases; junction bases outside the gene matches: 23. The CDR3 spans 21 residues. Per germline, CDR1 SNHLY and CDR2 FYNNEI. DNA for the CDR3: TGTGCCAGCAGTGACTTCGGGTCGAGGCCGGGACAGGGATCATCGGACACTGAAGCTTTCTTT. As protein: CASSDFGSRPGQGSSDTEAFF.

This chain links TRBV6-6 with TRBJ1-3, with D unresolved. Germline CDR1 reads MNHNY; CDR2 reads SVGAGI (reference sequence). V was cut by 4 bases and J by 8 bases, with 15 bases left in between. This CDR3 contains 14 residues. CDR3 nucleotide sequence: TGTGCCAGCAGTTCCAACGGGGTCCAGGACACCATATATTTT. Protein sequence: CASSSNGVQDTIYF.

The chain joins TRBV6-6 to TRBJ2-5, with a weak D call TRBD2 (6 bases). Germline V CDR1 and CDR2: MNHNY, SVGAGI (reference sequence). This CDR3 has 16 residues. Deletions cut 7 bases from V and 1 base from J, with 19 bases between. The CDR3 loop is CASNPGLASLQETQYF. Here the CDR3 DNA reads TGTGCCAGCAACCCCGGGCTAGCGAGCCTCCAAGAGACCCAGTACTTC.

The rearrangement links TRBV7-2 to TRBJ2-5; 12 positions match TRBD2. The J call may not be correct, given that the DNA end is closer to TRBJ2-7. The CDR3 has 13 residues. Germline V lookup: CDR1 SGHTA, CDR2 FQGNSA. In DNA, the CDR3 is TGTGCCAGCACCGGACTAGCGGGGAGCGAGCAGTACTTC. Amino acid sequence: CASTGLAGSEQYF.

The chain is built from TRBV7-2 and TRBJ2-3; tentative D call: TRBD1 (6 bases). Germline V gene sequence: CDR1 SGHTA, CDR2 FQGNSA. The CDR3 length is 16 residues. The germline V and J ends were trimmed by 5 bases and 0 bases, with 15 bases remaining between them. CDR3 bases: TGTGCCAGCAGCCTGATGACAGGCCCTAGCACAGATACGCAGTATTTT. It yields the protein CASSLMTGPSTDTQYF.

A single count supports this clone. The chain joins TRBV27 to TRBJ2-5; 7 nucleotides match TRBD1. V was pared by 5 bases and J by 4 bases, with 16 bases of the junction left unmatched. The germline gives CDR1 MNHEY, CDR2 SMNVEV (reference sequence). The CDR3 loop spans 17 amino acids. CDR3 amino acids: CASSMMPDRPGLETQYF. CDR3 nucleotide sequence: TGTGCCAGCAGTATGATGCCGGACAGGCCTGGGTTAGAGACCCAGTACTTC.

The chain joins TRBV7-2 to TRBJ2-7; D may be TRBD2 (6 bases). V gave up 2 bases and J gave up 1 base, with 18 bases separating them. Germline V lookup: CDR1 SGHTA, CDR2 FQGNSA. The CDR3 is 17 residues long. The CDR3 bases are TGTGCCAGCAGCTTAACTAGGTCGGGAGTAATTTCCTACGAGCAGTACTTC. It yields the protein CASSLTRSGVISYEQYF.

V and J are TRBV4-1 and TRBJ2-2; D is unclear. The CDR3 is 14 amino acids. CDR1 MGHRA and CDR2 YSYEKL come from the germline V gene. V shed 3 bases and J shed 4 bases, with 9 bases lying between them. In DNA form, the CDR3 reads TGCGCCAGCAGCCAGACCAGCGTCACCGGGGAGCTGTTTTTT. Translation: CASSQTSVTGELFF.

The count of this clone is one. The rearrangement uses TRBV11-3 and TRBJ2-1; D uncertain. The V end was cut by 1 base, the J end by 3 bases, with 4 bases between. The CDR3 length is 13 residues. CDR1 and CDR2 (germline): SGHNT, YENEEA. CDR3: CASSLAHYNEQFF. The CDR3 DNA follows: TGTGCCAGCAGCTTAGCCCACTACAATGAGCAGTTCTTC. Combining the CDR3 with reference TRBV11-3 and TRBJ2-1 gives the whole variable domain EAGVVQSPRYKIIEKKQPVAFWCNPISGHNTLYWYLQNLGQGPELLIRYENEEAVDDSQLPKDRFSAERLKGVDSTLKIQPAELGDSAVYLCASSLAHYNEQFFGPGTRLTVL.

The V call is TRBV27, the J call TRBJ1-4, with 9 nucleotides matching TRBD1. V lost 1 base and J lost 3; bases outside the gene matches: 9. Looked up from germline, CDR1 is MNHEY and CDR2 is SMNVEV (reference sequence). The CDR3 consists of 18 residues. CDR3 loop: CASSLFSQGARPNEKLFF. The CDR3 DNA sequence: TGTGCCAGCAGTTTATTTTCACAGGGGGCGCGTCCTAATGAAAAACTGTTTTTT.

This chain joins TRBV4-1 and TRBJ2-7; D might be TRBD2 (6 bases). Germline CDR1 is MGHRA and CDR2 is YSYEKL. The V end was cut by 6 bases, the J end by 0 bases, with 12 bases between. The CDR3 runs 14 residues. The CDR3 is CASSPGLLSYEQYF. The CDR3, as DNA: TGCGCCAGCAGTCCGGGACTCCTCTCCTACGAGCAGTACTTC.